The 28 T cell receptor beta chains below all came from one sample that was sequenced in a study of blood T cell repertoires in COVID-19. Some clones are missing from TCRdb's copy, which holds only in-frame ones; the method was immunoSEQ multiplex PCR. The profile shows about 140,000 clones, around four fifths of them singletons. The sample taken for sequencing was peripheral blood. These receptors were collected from a human donor in a cohort sampled during active COVID-19.

The chain employs TRBV24-1 and TRBJ2-3; possible D gene TRBD1, 6 bases. CDR3 size: 13 residues. V lost 4 bases to trimming and J lost 7 bases, with 11 bases between them. Germline CDR1 is KGHDR and CDR2 is SFDVKD. DNA for the CDR3: TGTGCCACCAGTGACGATCAGGGGAATACGCAGTATTTT. It specifies CATSDDQGNTQYF.

V and J are TRBV2 and TRBJ2-1; 7 positions match TRBD1. J lost 0 bases, V lost 9 bases, and 11 bases had no gene match. Germline assignment: CDR1 SNHLY and CDR2 FYNNEI. This CDR3 has 16 residues. The CDR3 DNA reads TGTGCCAGTGACCAACAGGGGTTAAGCTCCTACAATGAGCAGTTCTTC. Amino acid sequence: CASDQQGLSSYNEQFF.

This chain connects TRBV28 to TRBJ1-5, with D uncertain. The germline V and J ends were trimmed by 5 bases and 3 bases, with 20 bases remaining between them. Germline lookup yields CDR1 MDHEN and CDR2 SYDVKM. The CDR3 sequence is 17 residues long. CDR3 protein: CASSLLINPGNNQPQHF. The CDR3 DNA reads TGTGCCAGCAGTCTCCTTATCAACCCCGGGAACAATCAGCCCCAGCATTTT.

J is TRBJ1-2 and V is TRBV29-1; D may be TRBD1 (6 bases). The CDR3 has 12 amino acids. Trimming took 5 bases from V and 7 from J, leaving 14 bases between them. CDR1 is SQVTM and CDR2 is ANQGSEA in the germline V gene. The CDR3: CSVMTGLGGYTF. The CDR3 DNA reads as TGCAGCGTTATGACAGGCCTAGGTGGCTACACCTTC.

This clone was seen once. The chain employs TRBV19 and TRBJ2-3; a possible D gene is TRBD1 (5 bases). The germline gives CDR1 LNHDA, CDR2 SQIVND (reference sequence). Trimming removed 2 bases at V and 4 bases at J, with 13 bases between. This CDR3 has 15 amino acids. The CDR3 loop is CASSISSQGADTQYF. CDR3 nucleotide sequence: TGTGCCAGTAGTATATCCAGTCAGGGCGCAGATACGCAGTATTTT.

Concerning this clone itself: Sequence at one end of the junction differs from germline and may be a read error. This chain links TRBV7-7 with TRBJ2-2, with TRBD1 as a possible D gene (6 bases). Germline V lookup: CDR1 SSHAT, CDR2 FNYEAQ (reference sequence). The CDR3 runs 16 residues. The CDR3 sequence: CASSRGQGRNTGELFF. The CDR3 nucleotides are TGTGCTAGCAGCCGAGGGCAGGGGCGCAACACCGGGGAGCTGTTTTTT.

This clone was seen only a few times. The chain employs TRBV30 and TRBJ1-5; possible D gene TRBD1, 5 bases. V shed 5 bases and J shed 2 bases, with 13 bases lying between them. The CDR3 sequence is 14 residues long. Germline V gene sequence: CDR1 GTSNPN, CDR2 SVGIG (reference sequence). CDR3: CAWSGAGGNQPQHF. CDR3 in DNA: TGTGCCTGGTCCGGCGCGGGGGGCAATCAGCCCCAGCATTTT.

The chain links TRBV5-1 to TRBJ2-7; 7 bases align to TRBD1. Germline V lookup: CDR1 SGHRS, CDR2 YFSETQ. The CDR3 covers 17 residues. After removal of 6 bases from V and 3 bases from J, the junction contained 18 bases not matched to a gene. The CDR3 sequence is CASNGGSARGFFYEQYF. The CDR3 DNA reads TGCGCCAGCAACGGCGGTTCCGCCAGGGGGTTTTTCTACGAGCAGTACTTC.

V usage is TRBV11-3 and J usage is TRBJ2-1, with TRBD1 as a possible D gene (6 bases). The CDR3 length is 15 residues. Germline values: CDR1 SGHNT, CDR2 YENEEA. Trimming removed 5 bases at V and 4 bases at J, with 15 bases between. DNA of the CDR3: TGTGCCAGCAGCCACCGGGACATTCTTTACAATGAGCAGTTCTTC. Protein: CASSHRDILYNEQFF.

V usage is TRBV11-2 and J usage is TRBJ1-5; the D is unclear. Germline V gene data show CDR1 as SGHAT and CDR2 as FQNNGV. The V and J ends lost 0 bases and 7 bases respectively, with 10 bases between them. The CDR3 runs to 14 residues. CDR3 nucleotide sequence: TGTGCCAGCAGCTTAGAGTCAGGCCAGCAGCCCCAGCATTTT. This encodes CASSLESGQQPQHF.

V and J are TRBV28 and TRBJ2-2, with a weak D call TRBD2 (6 bases). The V end was cut by 2 bases, the J end by 4 bases, with 14 bases between. The germline V gene encodes CDR1 MDHEN and CDR2 SYDVKM. CDR3 size: 16 residues. In DNA, the CDR3 is TGTGCCAGCAGTTTAATAACAGGTAGCGGCACCGGGGAGCTGTTTTTT. Its protein is CASSLITGSGTGELFF.

The chain combines TRBV5-1 with TRBJ2-1; perhaps TRBD2 as D (7 bases). The CDR3 runs to 18 residues. The ends were cut back, 0 bases at V and 6 bases at J, with 22 bases in the middle. Germline-derived CDR1 and CDR2 are SGHRS and YFSETQ. The CDR3 protein is CASSLGHLRGRGTNEQFF. The CDR3 DNA follows: TGCGCCAGCAGCTTGGGTCATCTTCGGGGGAGGGGGACCAATGAGCAGTTCTTC.

The V gene is TRBV20-1, the J gene TRBJ2-2, with D maybe TRBD2 (5 bases). The CDR3 is 15 residues long. Per the germline V gene, CDR1 is DFQATT and CDR2 is SNEGSKA (reference sequence). V was cut by 3 bases and J by 5 bases, with 16 bases left in between. CDR3 sequence: CSASTTGRETGELFF. CDR3 DNA sequence: TGCAGTGCTAGTACGACGGGGAGAGAGACCGGGGAGCTGTTTTTT.

This rearrangement joins TRBV29-1 to TRBJ1-1; 8 bases line up with TRBD1. CDR1 SQVTM and CDR2 ANQGSEA come from the germline V gene. V gave up 0 bases and J gave up 4 bases; unmatched junction bases: 4. The CDR3 extends over 14 amino acids. CDR3 amino acids: CSVEDRGRGTEAFF. The CDR3 DNA follows: TGCAGCGTTGAAGACAGGGGGCGCGGCACTGAAGCTTTCTTT.

V and J are TRBV6-6 and TRBJ2-1; 8 bases map to TRBD2. The junction had 27 bases not matched to a gene; V was cut back by 5 bases and J by 15 bases. Germline loops: CDR1 MNHNY, CDR2 SVGAGI (reference sequence). The CDR3 runs to 18 residues. CDR3 region: CASSPRAGGGLSGGSPFF. The DNA for the CDR3 is TGTGCCAGCAGTCCCCGCGCGGGCGGGGGGCTGTCCGGTGGGTCGCCGTTCTTC.

The chain carries TRBV7-3 and TRBJ2-2; D perhaps matches TRBD2 (6 bases). V lost 2 bases, J lost 2 bases, and 12 bases lay in between. This CDR3 has 16 residues. In germline, CDR1 is SGHTA, CDR2 FQGTGA. The CDR3 sequence: CASSLSGSRNTGELFF. The CDR3, as DNA: TGTGCCAGCAGCTTATCCGGGAGCCGTAACACCGGGGAGCTGTTTTTT.

V gene TRBV13 combines with J gene TRBJ1-1; D is unclear. The CDR3 is 11 residues long. V lost 4 bases and J 5 bases, leaving 5 bases between the germline ends. Germline lookup yields CDR1 PRHDT and CDR2 FYEKMQ (reference sequence). In DNA form, the CDR3 reads TGTGCCAGCAGCTGGAGGACTGAAGCTTTCTTT. It is translated as CASSWRTEAFF.

This clone was observed once. V usage is TRBV15 and J usage is TRBJ2-1, with TRBD1 matching over 7 bases. The CDR3 has 17 residues. V shed 0 bases, J shed 2 bases, and the junction held 7 bases outside the gene matches. CDR1 LNHNV and CDR2 YYDKDF come from the germline V gene (reference sequence). The CDR3 region is CATSRDGAGGTYNEQFF. In DNA, the CDR3 is TGTGCCACCAGCAGAGATGGAGCAGGGGGAACCTACAATGAGCAGTTCTTC. The full variable domain, in which reference TRBV15 and TRBJ2-1 provide the parts outside the CDR3, is DAMVIQNPRYQVTQFGKPVTLSCSQTLNHNVMYWYQQKSSQAPKLLFHYYDKDFNNEADTPDNFQSRRPNTSFCFLDIRSPGLGDTAMYLCATSRDGAGGTYNEQFFGPGTRLTVL.

The table lists this clone with a count of one. V gene TRBV9 combines with J gene TRBJ1-5; TRBD1 might be the D (6 bases). CDR1 and CDR2 from the germline V gene are SGDLS and YYNGEE. The CDR3 extends over 16 amino acids. Trimming shortened V by 0 bases and J by 1 base, and 11 bases separated the two germline ends. CDR3 in amino acids: CASSVAGGGSNQPQHF. As DNA, the CDR3 is TGTGCCAGCAGCGTAGCTGGGGGGGGCAGCAATCAGCCCCAGCATTTT.

This clone was seen at least ten times. V gene TRBV20-1 combines with J gene TRBJ1-3; 7 bases are shared with TRBD1. This CDR3 region has 14 residues. V was clipped by 3 bases and J by 2 bases; unmatched bases: 4. From germline, CDR1 is DFQATT and CDR2 SNEGSKA (reference sequence). The CDR3 nucleotides are TGCAGTGCTAGTCCCACAGGGGCTGGAAACACCATATATTTT. Its translation: CSASPTGAGNTIYF.

V gene TRBV7-8 combines with J gene TRBJ2-2; a possible D gene is TRBD1 (6 bases). The CDR3 has 16 amino acids. V was pared by 1 base and J by 2 bases, with 11 bases between. Per germline, CDR1 SGHVS and CDR2 FQNEAQ. CDR3 in DNA: TGTGCCAGCAGCTTAGGAGCCAGGGGAAACACCGGGGAGCTGTTTTTT. Protein: CASSLGARGNTGELFF.

The rearrangement joins TRBV3-1 (or the pseudogene TRBV3-2) to TRBJ1-6; D unclear. The CDR3 has 16 amino acids. Germline V CDR1 and CDR2: LGHDT, YNNKEL (reference sequence). Trimming pared 1 base from V and 0 bases from J, leaving 7 bases between. The CDR3 bases are TGTGCCAGCAGCCAAGCCCAGTACTCCTATAATTCACCCCTCCACTTT. Amino acid sequence: CASSQAQYSYNSPLHF.

The rearrangement links TRBV5-1 to TRBJ2-1; TRBD1 matches 7 bases. V dropped 0 bases and J dropped 5; count of bases not matched to a gene: 5. The CDR3 runs 15 residues. Germline CDR1 is SGHRS and CDR2 is YFSETQ. DNA of the CDR3: TGCGCCAGCAGCTTGGAACAGGGGCGCGACAATGAGCAGTTCTTC. Its protein product is CASSLEQGRDNEQFF.

The gene calls are TRBV30 and TRBJ2-5, with D perhaps TRBD2 (6 bases). In germline, CDR1 is GTSNPN, CDR2 SVGIG (reference sequence). The length of the CDR3 is 14 residues. V gave up 5 bases and J gave up 7 bases, with 20 bases separating them. DNA of the CDR3: TGTGCCTGGGTGAGGGAGGACTGGGCGGGGACCCAGTACTTC. Protein: CAWVREDWAGTQYF.

V and J are TRBV19 and TRBJ2-5, with 7 bases aligning to TRBD1. V was pared by 3 bases and J by 5 bases, with 9 bases of the junction left unmatched. CDR1 is LNHDA and CDR2 is SQIVND in the germline V gene (reference sequence). This CDR3 has 15 residues. CDR3 sequence reads: CASSITRDSPETQYF. CDR3 nucleotides: TGTGCCAGTAGTATCACGAGGGACAGTCCCGAGACCCAGTACTTC.

The chain employs TRBV7-2 and TRBJ2-3, with 8 positions matching TRBD2. The CDR3 contains 15 residues. V lost 4 bases to trimming and J lost 4 bases; unmatched junction nucleotides: 7. Germline values: CDR1 SGHTA, CDR2 FQGNSA. CDR3 nucleotides: TGTGCCAGCAGCTCCCAAAGCGGGGGTTCAGATACGCAGTATTTT. This gives the protein CASSSQSGGSDTQYF.

In its sample, this clone was seen many times. The gene calls are TRBV14 and TRBJ1-2, with D maybe TRBD1 (6 bases). Germline assignment: CDR1 SGHDN and CDR2 FVKESK. The V end was cut by 4 bases, the J end by 4 bases, with 22 bases between. This CDR3 contains 17 residues. The CDR3 loop reads CASSPSIGTGKSYGYTF. The CDR3 coding sequence is TGTGCCAGCAGCCCCAGTATCGGTACAGGGAAATCCTATGGCTACACCTTC. Full variable domain (outside the CDR3, taken from reference TRBV14 and TRBJ1-2): EAGVTQFPSHSVIEKGQTVTLRCDPISGHDNLYWYRRVMGKEIKFLLHFVKESKQDESGMPNNRFLAERTGGTYSTLKVQPAELEDSGVYFCASSPSIGTGKSYGYTFGSGTRLTVV.

The CDR3 nucleotides are TGTGCCAGCAGCTTAGGACTGTCTTCGGCCCAGTATAGCAATCAGCCCCAGCATTTT. Encoded protein: CASSLGLSSAQYSNQPQHF. The chain has TRBV7-9 and TRBJ1-5; the D is unclear. The germline V gene has CDR1 SEHNR and CDR2 FQNEAQ (reference sequence). V was clipped by 1 base and J by 0 bases, with 19 bases between them. The length of the CDR3 is 19 residues.